These 23 T cell receptor beta chains were sequenced from one sample in a study of blood T cell repertoires in COVID-19. Clones were read by immunoSEQ multiplex PCR, and TCRdb kept only the in-frame ones, dropping some. This sample has about 370,000 clones, with about 89% found just once. The specimen was peripheral blood. Every receptor here comes from a woman aged 25 to 39 with COVID-19, enrolled during active disease.

The V gene is TRBV13, the J gene TRBJ1-1; D not certain. Trimming took 3 bases from V and 11 from J, leaving 34 bases between them. This CDR3 comprises 19 residues. The germline gives CDR1 PRHDT, CDR2 FYEKMQ (reference sequence). Here the CDR3 DNA reads TGTGCCAGCAGCTTTTGGATCACGGGAGGTCCTGCCCCGGCCATCGGGGCTTTCTTT. Its translation is CASSFWITGGPAPAIGAFF.

Details on this clone: This sample includes further DNA sequences coding for the same CDR3. The chain combines TRBV15 with TRBJ1-1; D perhaps matches TRBD1 (5 bases). Germline CDR1 reads LNHNV; CDR2 reads YYDKDF (reference sequence). CDR3 size: 15 residues. Trimming took off 0 bases at V and 0 bases at J, with 8 bases between the two ends. CDR3 residues: CATSRDRAMNTEAFF. Written as DNA, the CDR3 is TGTGCCACCAGCAGAGACAGGGCTATGAACACTGAAGCTTTCTTT. Variable domain in full (rest from reference TRBV15 and TRBJ1-1): DAMVIQNPRYQVTQFGKPVTLSCSQTLNHNVMYWYQQKSSQAPKLLFHYYDKDFNNEADTPDNFQSRRPNTSFCFLDIRSPGLGDTAMYLCATSRDRAMNTEAFFGQGTRLTVV.

CDR3 region: CASSSFTASTGELFF. Here the CDR3 DNA reads TGTGCCAGCAGCTCTTTTACAGCTTCGACCGGGGAGCTGTTTTTT. The V gene is TRBV7-2, the J gene TRBJ2-2; unclear D gene. The CDR3 loop spans 15 amino acids. The V end was cut by 4 bases, the J end by 5 bases, with 14 bases between. CDR1 is SGHTA, CDR2 FQGNSA, per germline.

The J gene is TRBJ2-2, the V gene TRBV9; 10 nucleotides match TRBD2. V was pared by 0 bases and J by 4 bases, with 15 bases of the junction left unmatched. This CDR3 comprises 20 residues. Germline V gene lookup returns CDR1 SGDLS and CDR2 YYNGEE. CDR3 bases: TGTGCCAGCAGCGTAGTTGGGTCTAGCGGGGGAAACCTTGGCACCGGGGAGCTGTTTTTT. Protein sequence: CASSVVGSSGGNLGTGELFF.

The CDR3 DNA is TGTGCCAGCTCACCAGTCTTGAACACTGAAGCTTTCTTT. Translating gives CASSPVLNTEAFF. This chain links TRBV18 with TRBJ1-1; D uncertain. The CDR3 is made up of 13 amino acids. Trimming pared 2 bases from V and 0 bases from J, leaving 4 bases between. Germline loops: CDR1 KGHSH, CDR2 LQKENI.

This clone was detected only once. The J gene is TRBJ1-4, the V gene TRBV28; tentative D call: TRBD1 (5 bases). This CDR3 is 12 amino acids long. The V gene lost 6 bases and the J gene lost 9 bases, with 11 bases spanning the gap. From germline, CDR1 is MDHEN and CDR2 SYDVKM. The DNA of the CDR3 is TGTGCCAGCAGGACCGGGACTAAAAAACTGTTTTTT. This sequence encodes CASRTGTKKLFF.

The genes are TRBV6-1 and TRBJ1-2; no firm D call. The CDR3 totals 13 residues. Trimming shortened V by 1 base and J by 7 bases, and 10 bases separated the two germline ends. Germline CDR1 is MNHNS and CDR2 is SASEGT. CDR3 DNA sequence: TGTGCCAGCAGTGAAGGGAGGGTAGGTGGCTACACCTTC. Translating gives CASSEGRVGGYTF.

The V and J genes are TRBV3-1 (or the pseudogene TRBV3-2) and TRBJ1-3, with TRBD1 identical over 9 bases. The CDR3 is 16 residues long. Germline assignment: CDR1 LGHDT and CDR2 YNNKEL (reference sequence). J gave up 4 bases and V 1 base, and 5 bases lay outside the gene matches. DNA for the CDR3: TGTGCCAGCAGCCAAGTGTGGGGACAGGGAGGAAACACCATATATTTT. This translates into CASSQVWGQGGNTIYF.

The chain carries TRBV9 and TRBJ2-2; D ambiguous. The CDR3 is 15 residues long. Germline values: CDR1 SGDLS, CDR2 YYNGEE. V dropped 4 bases and J dropped 4 bases, with 14 bases sitting between them. CDR3 DNA sequence: TGTGCCAGCAGCCCCCAGAACGGCGGCACCGGGGAGCTGTTTTTT. Translation: CASSPQNGGTGELFF.

The rearrangement uses TRBV3-1 (or the pseudogene TRBV3-2) and TRBJ2-1, with a weak D call TRBD1 (6 bases). The CDR3 extends over 15 amino acids. In germline, CDR1 is LGHDT, CDR2 YNNKEL (reference sequence). Trimming took off 2 bases at V and 4 bases at J, with 12 bases between the two ends. The CDR3 coding sequence is TGTGCCAGCAGCCAACCGGGACACCGATACAATGAGCAGTTCTTC. Protein sequence: CASSQPGHRYNEQFF.

CDR3 nucleotides: TGTGCCAGCAGTTCCAGGGGGCGATGGGACACTGAAGCTTTCTTT. Translated, it gives CASSSRGRWDTEAFF. The rearrangement uses TRBV6-5 and TRBJ1-1, with 8 bases identical to TRBD1. Germline CDR1 and CDR2: MNHEY and SVGAGI. The CDR3 spans 15 residues. V was clipped by 4 bases and J by 3 bases; unmatched bases: 7.

The CDR3 coding sequence is TGTGCCAGCAACAACAGGGTGTACAATGAGCAGTTCTTC. Translation gives CASNNRVYNEQFF. This sequence joins TRBV11-2 and TRBJ2-1; possible D gene TRBD1, 6 bases. Germline CDR1 reads SGHAT; CDR2 reads FQNNGV. The CDR3 loop spans 13 amino acids. Trimming removed 7 bases from V and 4 bases from J, with 11 bases in between.

The CDR3 is CASSPLAGGSGELFF. The CDR3 DNA sequence: TGTGCCAGCAGCCCACTAGCGGGGGGCTCCGGGGAGCTGTTTTTT. The gene calls are TRBV27 and TRBJ2-2; 12 positions agree with TRBD2. The CDR3 is 15 amino acids. V lost 6 bases and J lost 6; bases outside the gene matches: 5. Per the germline V gene, CDR1 is MNHEY and CDR2 is SMNVEV (reference sequence).

The chain is built from TRBV6-6 and TRBJ1-2; possibly TRBD1 for D (6 bases). Per germline, CDR1 MNHNY and CDR2 SVGAGI (reference sequence). V dropped 7 bases and J dropped 2 bases, with 17 bases sitting between them. The CDR3 has 15 amino acids. DNA of the CDR3: TGTGCCAGCATTATGGCGGGGGGCGAGAACTATGGCTACACCTTC. As protein: CASIMAGGENYGYTF.

The rearrangement uses TRBV29-1 and TRBJ1-1, with 8 bases lining up with TRBD1. Losses at the gene ends were 4 bases for V and 1 base for J; bases not matched to a gene: 8. This CDR3 has 15 residues. The V gene's germline CDR1 is SQVTM and CDR2 ANQGSEA. In DNA, the CDR3 is TGCAGCGTTGGAAGGACAGGGATTAAGAACACTGAAGCTTTCTTT. Translated: CSVGRTGIKNTEAFF.

The V and J genes are TRBV12-5 and TRBJ1-1; D not resolved. Trimming shortened V by 6 bases and J by 10 bases, and 12 bases separated the two germline ends. The CDR3 extends over 11 amino acids. Looked up from germline, CDR1 is LGHNT and CDR2 is FRNRAP. In DNA, the CDR3 is TGTGCTAGTGGCCTTGGGGAGCGAGCTTTCTTT. Protein sequence: CASGLGERAFF.

The genes are TRBV4-3 and TRBJ1-4, with TRBD1 matching 10 bases. Germline loops: CDR1 LGHNA, CDR2 YSLEER. This CDR3 contains 16 residues. V lost 2 bases to trimming and J lost 10 bases; unmatched junction nucleotides: 10. The CDR3 is CASSQSLGTGDGKLFF. CDR3 in DNA: TGCGCCAGCAGCCAATCTCTCGGGACAGGGGATGGAAAACTGTTTTTT.

The chain joins TRBV5-6 to TRBJ2-5; D unclear. The CDR3 consists of 14 residues. Germline assignment: CDR1 SGHDT and CDR2 YYEEEE. V lost 0 bases to trimming and J lost 2 bases, with 8 bases between them. CDR3 bases: TGTGCCAGCAGCTTGGAGCGTTCTCAAGAGACCCAGTACTTC. Its protein is CASSLERSQETQYF.

The chain links TRBV5-5 to TRBJ2-7, with 12 bases lining up with TRBD2. J was trimmed by 0 bases and V by 5 bases; bases with no gene match: 3. In germline, CDR1 is SGHKS, CDR2 YYEKEE (reference sequence). This CDR3 is built from 15 residues. The CDR3 reads CASSWTSGTSYEQYF. The CDR3 DNA reads TGTGCCAGCAGTTGGACTAGCGGGACCTCCTACGAGCAGTACTTC. Together with reference TRBV5-5 and TRBJ2-7, the CDR3 gives the full variable domain: DAGVTQSPTHLIKTRGQQVTLRCSPISGHKSVSWYQQVLGQGPQFIFQYYEKEERGRGNFPDRFSARQFPNYSSELNVNALLLGDSALYLCASSWTSGTSYEQYFGPGTRLTVT.

The chain has TRBV7-9 and TRBJ2-3, with 8 positions matching TRBD1. J was trimmed by 2 bases and V by 11 bases; bases with no gene match: 6. This CDR3 is built from 13 residues. Germline V lookup: CDR1 SEHNR, CDR2 FQNEAQ (reference sequence). The CDR3 loop reads CARGDRYTDTQYF. The CDR3 DNA is TGTGCCCGCGGGGACAGGTACACAGATACGCAGTATTTT.

This rearrangement joins TRBV27 to TRBJ2-7; TRBD2 aligns across 12 bases. Germline loops: CDR1 MNHEY, CDR2 SMNVEV (reference sequence). V gave up 4 bases and J gave up 5 bases; unmatched junction bases: 9. The CDR3 length is 16 residues. The CDR3 bases are TGTGCCAGCAGTTACGGACTAGCGGGGCCTAGGAACGAGCAGTACTTC. It encodes CASSYGLAGPRNEQYF.

The chain employs TRBV4-1 and TRBJ2-1, with a tentative D call TRBD2 (6 bases). Germline V gene data show CDR1 as MGHRA and CDR2 as YSYEKL. V was cut by 4 bases and J by 10 bases, with 14 bases left in between. This CDR3 contains 13 residues. The CDR3 coding sequence is TGCGCCAGCAGCCGGATTAGCGGATGGGAGCAGTTCTTC. It codes for CASSRISGWEQFF.

The chain carries TRBV29-1 and TRBJ2-3; the D gene is possibly TRBD2 (5 bases). CDR3 length: 18 residues. Germline CDR1 SQVTM, CDR2 ANQGSEA. Trimming removed 7 bases from V and 6 bases from J, with 32 bases in between. The DNA of the CDR3 is TGCAGCGCAGGTGGTCTAGCCCCCTGCCCCTGTGTTATCGATACGCAGTATTTT. Translation: CSAGGLAPCPCVIDTQYF.